This TCR beta chain was recorded in a study of regulatory T cells in long-lasting Graves disease. In its sample, this clonotype was seen many times. The CDR3 contains 15 residues. With 3 bases removed from V and 1 base from J, the gap between germline ends came to 10 bases. Germline V gene lookup returns CDR1 MNHNS and CDR2 SASEGT. Arm-PCR of CDR3 regions and iRepertoire HTBI primers were the basis on which TCR beta libraries were built. MiXCR, applied by TCRdb to the multiplex PCR reads, yields one record per CDR3 protein. The sample consists of some 340,000 distinct CDR3 sequences, about 12% of them appearing once. Regarding time point: newly diagnosed GD, antithyroid drugs for less than 3 months. There was RNA extracted from PBMCs, and the TCR library was made from it. The same data also went into a second study, on T cells in Graves' hyperthyroidism and ophthalmopathy. That investigation notes: Most thyroid clonotypes with frequency above 0.001 were detected in blood. Ophthalmopathy and stable hyperthyroidism were told apart by a 13 V-J model.

The material sequenced was peripheral blood mononuclear cells (PBMCs), taken at new diagnosis, from a patient treated with antithyroid drugs. This clonotype originated in a woman aged 18-29 years with Graves disease. The chain links TRBV6-1 to TRBJ1-5, with D possibly TRBD1 on 6 matching bases. The CDR3 spells CASSDRGSSNQPQHF. CDR3 DNA: TGTGCCAGCAGTGACAGGGGATCCAGCAATCAGCCCCAGCATTTT.